Below are 28 T cell receptor beta chains sequenced from a single sample in a study of T cell clonality in common variable immunodeficiency. Study conclusions and caveats: In common variable immunodeficiency, TCR beta chains reportedly carried fewer deletions and N-nucleotide insertions.

Clones were read by immunoSEQ multiplex PCR, and TCRdb kept only the in-frame ones, dropping some. This set yields about 33,000 clones and no singletons; the top ten hold over 5%. No antigen has been assigned to these receptors. The sample taken for sequencing was peripheral blood mononuclear cells. These receptors all come from a human donor with common variable immunodeficiency.

This clone was found a few times. The read stops 3 residues short of the end of the CDR3; the missing end is completed from the germline J gene. The J gene is TRBJ1-6, the V gene TRBV5-1, with D possibly matching TRBD1 (5 bases). This CDR3 is built from 14 residues. The germline gives CDR1 SGHRS, CDR2 YFSETQ. V lost 4 bases and J 10 bases, leaving 15 bases between the germline ends. The CDR3 DNA, read in part, is TGCGCCAGCAGCCTAGGGGTTACCCACTCACCC. Its translation: CASSLGVTHSP. The entire CDR3 protein reads CASSLGVTHSPLHF.

In its sample, this clone was seen many times. Coverage ceases 3 residues before the CDR3 finishes, and the germline J gene fills in the end. This chain uses TRBV4-1 with TRBJ2-5; 14 bases agree with TRBD2. This CDR3 has 16 amino acids. Germline CDR1 MGHRA, CDR2 YSYEKL. V was clipped by 3 bases and J by 4 bases; unmatched bases: 4. Partial CDR3 DNA: TGCGCCAGCAGCCATCTGACTAGCGGGGGGGCAGAGACC. This sequence encodes CASSHLTSGGAET. The whole CDR3 sequence reads CASSHLTSGGAETQYF.

For this clone: Read sequence stops 3 residues before the CDR3 end, and the germline J gene provides the missing end. The chain couples TRBV19 to TRBJ1-1; D is perhaps TRBD1 (6 bases). There are 15 residues in the CDR3. Germline lookup yields CDR1 LNHDA and CDR2 SQIVND (reference sequence). Trimming cost V 5 bases and J 1 base, with 14 bases left between them. CDR3 protein: CASSWNREENTEAFF. CDR3 DNA (partial): TGTGCCAGTAGTTGGAACAGGGAGGAGAACACTGAA.

This clone showed up just a few times. The read is 3 residues too short to cover the CDR3 end, so that end is filled in from the germline J gene. The chain combines TRBV7-9 with TRBJ2-7; D is perhaps TRBD1 (6 bases). The CDR3 consists of 12 residues. V lost 3 bases and J 5 bases, leaving 8 bases between the germline ends. Germline CDR1 SEHNR, CDR2 FQNEAQ (reference sequence). The CDR3 bases that were read are TGTGCCAGCAGCTTTACAGGGAACGAG. It is translated as CASSFTGNE. The entire CDR3 sequence reads CASSFTGNEQYF. Drawing the rest from reference TRBV7-9 and TRBJ2-7, the complete variable domain is DTGVSQNPRHKITKRGQNVTFRCDPISEHNRLYWYRQTLGQGPEFLTYFQNEAQLEKSRLLSDRFSAERPKGSFSTLEIQRTEQGDSAMYLCASSFTGNEQYFGPGTRLTVT.

This clone was detected ten times or more. The CDR3 bases that were read are TGCGCCAGCAGCTCGGACCCCCTAGCGGGGGTGATCTACGAG. Translated, it gives CASSSDPLAGVIYE. The whole CDR3 protein reads CASSSDPLAGVIYEQYF. This chain joins TRBV5-1 and TRBJ2-7; 10 bases match TRBD2. Read sequence stops 3 residues before the CDR3 end, and the germline J gene provides the missing end. With 3 bases clipped from V and 3 bases from J, the junction kept 12 bases outside the gene matches. CDR3 length equals 17 residues. Germline V CDR1 and CDR2: SGHRS, YFSETQ.

A remark on this clone: The DNA ends 3 residues before the CDR3 does, and the rest of the CDR3 is filled in from the germline J gene. This chain uses TRBV6-1 with TRBJ1-5; TRBD1 matches 8 bases. CDR1 MNHNS and CDR2 SASEGT come from the germline V gene. The length of the CDR3 is 16 residues. V shed 0 bases and J 4 bases; nucleotides not matched to a gene: 5. CDR3 sequence reads: CASSEAGTGGNQPQHF. Partial CDR3 DNA: TGTGCCAGCAGTGAAGCCGGTACAGGGGGGAATCAGCCC.

This clone was observed a handful of times. The CDR3 is cut off 3 residues early in the read; its end comes from the germline J gene. The V gene is TRBV30, the J gene TRBJ2-1, with 9 nucleotides matching TRBD2. Germline V gene lookup returns CDR1 GTSNPN and CDR2 SVGIG (reference sequence). Unmatched junction bases numbered 7, after V lost 2 bases and J lost 8 bases. The CDR3 is 14 amino acids. CDR3 bases read: TGTGCCTGGAGTAGGGGCGGGGGGGCACATGAG. Its protein is CAWSRGGGAHE. The whole CDR3 sequence is CAWSRGGGAHEQFF.

The sample holds a few counts of this clone. The CDR3 is cut off 3 residues early in the read; its end comes from the germline J gene. The rearrangement links TRBV7-9 to TRBJ1-1; 9 bases map to TRBD1. The CDR3 spans 15 residues. The trim removed 5 bases at V and 1 base at J, leaving 5 bases unmatched. From germline, CDR1 is SEHNR and CDR2 FQNEAQ (reference sequence). CDR3 DNA (partial): TGTGCCAGCAGCCGAGGACAGGGGAGGAACACTGAA. Amino acid sequence: CASSRGQGRNTE. The complete CDR3 sequence is CASSRGQGRNTEAFF. Together with reference TRBV7-9 and TRBJ1-1, the CDR3 gives the full variable domain: DTGVSQNPRHKITKRGQNVTFRCDPISEHNRLYWYRQTLGQGPEFLTYFQNEAQLEKSRLLSDRFSAERPKGSFSTLEIQRTEQGDSAMYLCASSRGQGRNTEAFFGQGTRLTVV.

This clone was found a few times. The observed sequence ends 3 residues before the CDR3 terminus, with the missing tail filled in from the germline J gene. The chain joins TRBV5-1 to TRBJ2-1; TRBD1 matches 9 bases. Germline CDR1 is SGHRS and CDR2 is YFSETQ. The V and J ends lost 5 bases and 9 bases, in that order; junction bases with no gene match: 9. The CDR3 has 14 residues. CDR3 DNA (partial): TGCGCCAGCAGGAGGGGACAGGGATCGGGTGAG. Translation gives CASRRGQGSGE. Given in full, the CDR3 is CASRRGQGSGEQFF.

This clone was seen many times. The read ends 3 residues shy of where the CDR3 ends; the end is completed using the germline J gene. The chain joins TRBV2 to TRBJ2-3, with 9 positions matching TRBD2. Per germline, CDR1 SNHLY and CDR2 FYNNEI. After removal of 7 bases from V and 8 bases from J, the junction contained 7 bases not matched to a gene. The CDR3 is 13 amino acids. Here the CDR3 reads CASIGVAGVTQYF. CDR3 bases read: TGTGCCAGCATAGGGGTAGCGGGGGTTACG.

A note on this clone: The read is 3 residues too short to cover the CDR3 end, so that end is filled in from the germline J gene. The rearrangement joins TRBV30 to TRBJ2-1, with D perhaps TRBD1 (5 bases). CDR3 length equals 12 residues. V was shortened by 2 bases and J by 8 bases, with 10 bases between the two germline ends. From germline, CDR1 is GTSNPN and CDR2 SVGIG (reference sequence). The CDR3 protein is CAWSRGVDEQFF. Partial CDR3 DNA: TGTGCCTGGAGTAGGGGTGTGGATGAG.

With regard to this clone: The CDR3 end lies 3 residues beyond the end of the read and is filled in from the germline J gene. The genes are TRBV2 and TRBJ2-7; 7 positions agree with TRBD1. Trimming removed 9 bases from V and 0 bases from J; junction bases left unmatched: 5. The CDR3 runs to 13 residues. Germline loops: CDR1 SNHLY, CDR2 FYNNEI. The part of the CDR3 DNA that was read is TGTGCCAGTCGGGACAGCAGCTCCTACGAG. Its translation: CASRDSSSYE. In full, the CDR3 is CASRDSSSYEQYF.

This clone was counted many times. The read stops 3 residues short of the end of the CDR3; the missing end is completed from the germline J gene. V gene TRBV6-2 or TRBV6-3 combines with J gene TRBJ2-3; 13 nucleotides align to TRBD2. The CDR3 runs to 15 residues. V lost 2 bases to trimming and J lost 4 bases; unmatched junction nucleotides: 0. Germline loops: CDR1 MNHEY, CDR2 SVGEGT. The covered CDR3 bases are TGTGCCAGCAGTTACACTAGCGGGGGGGCAGATACG. It translates to CASSYTSGGADT. The full CDR3 protein reads CASSYTSGGADTQYF.

This clone was seen a few times. Coverage ceases 3 residues before the CDR3 finishes, and the germline J gene fills in the end. The rearrangement joins TRBV5-1 to TRBJ1-2; D unresolved. CDR3 length equals 15 residues. Germline V gene data show CDR1 as SGHRS and CDR2 as YFSETQ. V was cut by 4 bases and J by 0 bases, with 13 bases left in between. CDR3 residues: CASSLGGGSNYGYTF. The CDR3 bases that were read are TGCGCCAGCAGCCTTGGAGGCGGTTCTAACTATGGC.

The sample holds many counts of this clone. Read sequence stops 3 residues before the CDR3 end, and the germline J gene provides the missing end. The chain has TRBV5-1 and TRBJ2-7, with D perhaps matching TRBD1 (6 bases). The CDR3 covers 14 residues. CDR1 is SGHRS, CDR2 YFSETQ, per germline. The ends were cut back, 4 bases at V and 5 bases at J, with 16 bases in the middle. The CDR3 bases that were read are TGCGCCAGCAGCCTACAGGGCTGGAAGGACGAG. Residues: CASSLQGWKDE. The complete CDR3 protein is CASSLQGWKDEQYF.

Turning to this clone: Coverage ceases 3 residues before the CDR3 finishes, and the germline J gene fills in the end. The chain couples TRBV2 to TRBJ2-7, with 7 positions matching TRBD1. The V gene's germline CDR1 is SNHLY and CDR2 FYNNEI. The V gene end was trimmed by 6 bases and the J gene end by 3 bases; junction bases not matched to a gene: 5. The length of the CDR3 is 13 residues. CDR3 bases read: TGTGCCAGCAGACAAGGGACAGACTACGAG. Amino acids: CASRQGTDYE. The CDR3 in full is CASRQGTDYEQYF.

This clone was found many times. The sequenced fragment ends 3 residues before the CDR3 boundary, so the rest is inferred from the germline J gene. The genes are TRBV20-1 and TRBJ2-3; D perhaps matches TRBD2 (6 bases). The CDR3 totals 14 residues. V was pared by 5 bases and J by 0 bases, with 12 bases between. Germline loops: CDR1 DFQATT, CDR2 SNEGSKA (reference sequence). This CDR3 is CSAWDSSSTDTQYF. The covered CDR3 bases are TGCAGTGCTTGGGACTCTTCTAGCACAGATACG.

This clone was counted a few times. The read finishes 3 residues shy of the CDR3 end, and the germline J gene is used to complete it. V usage is TRBV2 and J usage is TRBJ1-6; possibly TRBD1 for D (5 bases). Trimming cost V 6 bases and J 7 bases, with 19 bases left between them. Germline V gives CDR1 SNHLY, CDR2 FYNNEI. This CDR3 is 16 amino acids long. The sequenced CDR3 bases are TGTGCCAGCAGCACAACTTTAGACAGTGGGAATTCACCC. This translates into CASSTTLDSGNSP. The whole CDR3 reads CASSTTLDSGNSPLHF.

The table lists this clone with a few counts. The read terminates 3 residues before the CDR3 end, so the remaining end is supplied by the germline J gene. The V and J genes are TRBV6-2 or TRBV6-3 and TRBJ2-1, with 10 bases matching TRBD2. CDR1 and CDR2 (germline): MNHEY, SVGEGT. The CDR3 length is 15 residues. V dropped 8 bases and J dropped 4; count of bases not matched to a gene: 8. CDR3: CASCERGGWYNEQFF. CDR3 DNA, as far as it was read: TGTGCCAGCTGTGAGCGGGGGGGCTGGTACAATGAG.

Notes on this clone: From the germline J gene comes the end of the CDR3, since the read stops 3 residues before it. The chain carries TRBV6-1 and TRBJ2-7; TRBD2 is a possible D gene (6 bases). The CDR3 contains 15 residues. Germline V gene lookup returns CDR1 MNHNS and CDR2 SASEGT. V lost 3 bases, J lost 4 bases, and 16 bases lay in between. The sequenced CDR3 bases are TGTGCCAGCAGTGAGGAGGGTGCAAGGCATTACGAG. Protein sequence: CASSEEGARHYE. The complete CDR3 sequence is CASSEEGARHYEQYF.

This clone came up many times. Read coverage stops 3 residues before the CDR3 terminus; the germline J gene supplies the remainder. The rearrangement joins TRBV29-1 to TRBJ2-1; possible D gene TRBD2, 7 bases. From germline, CDR1 is SQVTM and CDR2 ANQGSEA. Between the trimmed V and J ends, which lost 5 bases and 3 bases, there was a span of 23 bases. The CDR3 extends over 17 amino acids. The covered CDR3 bases are TGCAGCGTTTTCGGCCCTGTGAGGGGGGGAGGCTACAATGAG. Amino acids: CSVFGPVRGGGYNE. The CDR3 in its entirety is CSVFGPVRGGGYNEQFF.

Many counts were recorded for this clone. The read falls 3 residues short of the CDR3 end, and the missing part is taken from the germline J gene. J is TRBJ2-3 and V is TRBV19; possibly TRBD2 for D (6 bases). V was shortened by 5 bases and J by 4 bases, with 19 bases between the two germline ends. Germline loops: CDR1 LNHDA, CDR2 SQIVND (reference sequence). CDR3 length equals 16 residues. CDR3 sequence: CASSFLAGTGSDTQYF. The CDR3 bases that were read are TGTGCCAGTAGTTTTCTCGCGGGGACCGGGTCAGATACG.

This clone has at least ten counts. The read falls 3 residues short of the CDR3 end, and the missing part is taken from the germline J gene. The genes are TRBV29-1 and TRBJ1-2, with 9 bases lining up with TRBD1. Germline CDR1 reads SQVTM; CDR2 reads ANQGSEA. The CDR3 totals 12 residues. The V segment lost 4 bases and the J segment 4 bases; nucleotides outside the gene matches: 1. The CDR3: CSVGDRVYGYTF. The part of the CDR3 DNA that was read is TGCAGCGTTGGGGACAGGGTCTATGGC. Full variable domain (outside the CDR3, taken from reference TRBV29-1 and TRBJ1-2): SAVISQKPSRDICQRGTSLTIQCQVDSQVTMMFWYRQQPGQSLTLIATANQGSEATYESGFVIDKFPISRPNLTFSTLTVSNMSPEDSSIYLCSVGDRVYGYTFGSGTRLTVV.

About this clone: The CDR3 end is not reached by the read, which stops 3 residues before it; the germline J gene fills it in. The chain combines TRBV20-1 with TRBJ2-7, with D perhaps TRBD1 (6 bases). Deletions cut 7 bases from V and 4 bases from J, with 11 bases between. Germline V gives CDR1 DFQATT, CDR2 SNEGSKA (reference sequence). This CDR3 has 11 residues. The CDR3 sequence is CSVWQGYEQYF. Partial CDR3 DNA: TGCAGTGTTTGGCAGGGGTACGAG.

As concerns this clone: Read data end 3 residues before the CDR3 end; the end is taken from the germline J gene. The chain combines TRBV18 with TRBJ2-5; D may be TRBD1 (6 bases). Germline V gene sequence: CDR1 KGHSH, CDR2 LQKENI. With 5 bases removed from V and 4 bases from J, the gap between germline ends came to 11 bases. The CDR3 consists of 13 residues. The CDR3 loop is CASSAQGGETQYF. The DNA read from the CDR3 is TGTGCCAGCTCAGCACAGGGTGGAGAGACC. The entire variable domain, with the rest obtained from reference TRBV18 and TRBJ2-5, is as follows: NAGVMQNPRHLVRRRGQEARLRCSPMKGHSHVYWYRQLPEEGLKFMVYLQKENIIDESGMPKERFSAEFPKEGPSILRIQQVVRGDSAAYFCASSAQGGETQYFGPGTRLLVL.

Ten or more counts support this clone. The missing CDR3 end, 3 residues past where the read stops, is filled in from the germline J gene. This chain joins TRBV14 and TRBJ2-2; TRBD2 aligns across 10 bases. The V gene end was trimmed by 4 bases and the J gene end by 3 bases; junction bases not matched to a gene: 2. Germline V gene lookup returns CDR1 SGHDN and CDR2 FVKESK. The length of the CDR3 is 15 residues. CDR3 residues: CASSLTSGYTGELFF. CDR3 DNA (partial): TGTGCCAGCAGCCTGACTAGCGGGTACACCGGGGAG.

This clone was detected only a few times. Read sequence stops 3 residues before the CDR3 end, and the germline J gene provides the missing end. The rearrangement joins TRBV29-1 to TRBJ2-7, with 10 bases identical to TRBD1. The CDR3 is made up of 14 amino acids. The J segment lost 5 bases and the V segment lost 2 bases, leaving 6 bases of the junction unmatched. Germline V gives CDR1 SQVTM, CDR2 ANQGSEA. The CDR3 reads CSVERGTGDNEQYF. Incomplete CDR3 DNA: TGCAGCGTTGAACGCGGGACAGGGGATAACGAG.

Only a few counts were recorded for this clone. The CDR3 end is not reached by the read, which stops 3 residues before it; the germline J gene fills it in. The chain uses TRBV6-2 or TRBV6-3 and TRBJ2-3; 7 bases are a match to TRBD2. V lost 6 bases and J lost 2; bases outside the gene matches: 5. Looked up from germline, CDR1 is MNHEY and CDR2 is SVGEGT. CDR3 length equals 14 residues. The CDR3 protein is CASRRGESTDTQYF. The sequenced CDR3 bases are TGTGCCAGCAGACGGGGGGAGTCCACAGATACG.